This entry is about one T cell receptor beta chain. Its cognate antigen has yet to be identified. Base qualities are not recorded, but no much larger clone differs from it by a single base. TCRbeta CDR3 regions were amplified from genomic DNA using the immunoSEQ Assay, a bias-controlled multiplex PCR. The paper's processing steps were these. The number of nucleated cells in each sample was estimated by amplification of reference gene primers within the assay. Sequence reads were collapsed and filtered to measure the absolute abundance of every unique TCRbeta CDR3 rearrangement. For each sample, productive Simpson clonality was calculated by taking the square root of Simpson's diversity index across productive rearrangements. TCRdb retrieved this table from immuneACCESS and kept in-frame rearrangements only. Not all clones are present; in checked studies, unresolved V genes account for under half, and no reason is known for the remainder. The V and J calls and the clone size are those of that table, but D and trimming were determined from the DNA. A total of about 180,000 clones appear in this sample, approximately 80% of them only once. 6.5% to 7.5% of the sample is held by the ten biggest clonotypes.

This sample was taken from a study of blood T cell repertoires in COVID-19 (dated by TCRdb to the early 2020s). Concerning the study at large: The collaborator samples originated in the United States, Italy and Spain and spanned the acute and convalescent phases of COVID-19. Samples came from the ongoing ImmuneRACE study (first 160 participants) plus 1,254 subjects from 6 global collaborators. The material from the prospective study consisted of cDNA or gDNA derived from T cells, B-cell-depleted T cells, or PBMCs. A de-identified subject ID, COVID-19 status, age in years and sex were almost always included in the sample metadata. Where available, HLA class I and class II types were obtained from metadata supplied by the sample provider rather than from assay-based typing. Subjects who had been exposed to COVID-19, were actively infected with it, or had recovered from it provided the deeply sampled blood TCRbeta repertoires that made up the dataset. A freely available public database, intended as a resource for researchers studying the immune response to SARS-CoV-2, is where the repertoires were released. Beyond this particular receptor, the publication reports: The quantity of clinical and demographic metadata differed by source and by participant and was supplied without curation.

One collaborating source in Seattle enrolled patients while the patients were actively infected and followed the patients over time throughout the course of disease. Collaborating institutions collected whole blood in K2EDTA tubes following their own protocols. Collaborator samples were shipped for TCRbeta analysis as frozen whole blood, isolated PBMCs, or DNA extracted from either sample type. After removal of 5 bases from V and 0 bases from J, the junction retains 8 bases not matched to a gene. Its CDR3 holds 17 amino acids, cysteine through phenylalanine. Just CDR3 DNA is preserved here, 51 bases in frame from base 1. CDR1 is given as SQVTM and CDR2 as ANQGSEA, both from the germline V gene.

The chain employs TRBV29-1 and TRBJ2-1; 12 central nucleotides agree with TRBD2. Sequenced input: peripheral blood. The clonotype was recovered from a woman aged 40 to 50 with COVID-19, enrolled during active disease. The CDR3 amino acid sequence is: CSVPLTSGGFSYNEQFF. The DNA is TGCAGCGTTCCATTGACTAGCGGGGGATTCTCCTACAATGAGCAGTTCTTC.